This T cell receptor beta chain was sequenced during a study of blood T cell repertoires in COVID-19. Study-level information: The analysed material was cDNA or gDNA that came from T cells, B-cell-depleted T cells, or PBMCs.

The method was immunoSEQ multiplex PCR; TCRdb's version includes in-frame clones alone and lacks a portion of them. The table lists around 70,000 clones, roughly nine tenths of them singletons. Germline V gene lookup returns CDR1 SQVTM and CDR2 ANQGSEA. This CDR3 contains 11 residues. V gave up 4 bases and J gave up 2 bases, with 5 bases separating them. The J gene is TRBJ1-2, the V gene TRBV29-1; D is uncertain. Specimen: peripheral blood. This TCR was recovered from a human donor in a cohort sampled during active COVID-19. The CDR3 reads CSVAPNYGYTF. The DNA of the CDR3 is TGCAGCGTTGCTCCCAACTATGGCTACACCTTC.